These 20 T cell receptor beta chains were all obtained from the same sample, sequenced in a study of T cell responses to AZD1222 COVID-19 vaccine. Sequencing was performed with immunoSEQ multiplex PCR; in TCRdb, only in-frame clones are kept and a portion is missing. Counted here are around 160,000 clones, approximately 91% occurring once; the ten biggest clones make up 5.5%. This sample comprised peripheral blood, obtained on day 0 of AZD1222 vaccination. Receptors originate from an adult in good health.

CDR3 region: CAWSARVNTEAFF. DNA for the CDR3: TGTGCCTGGAGCGCCAGGGTGAACACTGAAGCTTTCTTT. V is TRBV30 and J is TRBJ1-1; D may be TRBD1 (5 bases). Trimming pared 3 bases from V and 0 bases from J, leaving 8 bases between. This CDR3 has 13 residues. Germline V CDR1 and CDR2: GTSNPN, SVGIG (reference sequence).

The chain has TRBV7-2 and TRBJ1-3; D gene ambiguous. CDR3 size: 17 residues. From germline, CDR1 is SGHTA and CDR2 FQGNSA. V lost 0 bases, J lost 0 bases, and 12 bases lay in between. DNA of the CDR3: TGTGCCAGCAGCTTAGCGTCTAATCAGGTCTCTGGAAACACCATATATTTT. It encodes CASSLASNQVSGNTIYF.

The CDR3 loop is CASSQADSYGYTF. The CDR3 coding sequence is TGCGCCAGCAGCCAAGCAGACAGCTATGGCTACACCTTC. V and J are TRBV4-3 and TRBJ1-2; D may be TRBD1 (5 bases). This CDR3 is 13 amino acids long. V lost 1 base and J lost 4, with 7 bases in between. Germline CDR1 is LGHNA and CDR2 is YSLEER.

This clone was counted at least ten times. V gene TRBV11-2 combines with J gene TRBJ2-7; 7 bases are shared with TRBD1. The V gene's germline CDR1 is SGHAT and CDR2 FQNNGV. The junction had 13 bases not matched to a gene; V was cut back by 5 bases and J by 6 bases. The CDR3 is 15 residues long. CDR3 residues: CASSPRQGKLFEQYF. DNA of the CDR3: TGTGCCAGCAGCCCTAGACAGGGTAAACTTTTCGAGCAGTACTTC.

The chain recombines TRBV7-9 with TRBJ1-1, with D possibly matching TRBD1 (6 bases). The CDR3 covers 13 residues. The V gene lost 4 bases and the J gene lost 1 base, with 7 bases spanning the gap. The germline V gene encodes CDR1 SEHNR and CDR2 FQNEAQ (reference sequence). CDR3: CASSWDKNTEAFF. CDR3 in DNA: TGTGCCAGCAGCTGGGACAAGAACACTGAAGCTTTCTTT.

This clone was observed once. The chain uses TRBV28 and TRBJ1-6; 11 bases line up with TRBD1. V shed 4 bases and J 0 bases; nucleotides not matched to a gene: 8. The CDR3 runs 19 residues. Germline assignment: CDR1 MDHEN and CDR2 SYDVKM. Written as DNA, the CDR3 is TGTGCCAGCAGTTATCGGACAGGGGGCCCCAGCTCCTATAATTCACCCCTCCACTTT. Its translation is CASSYRTGGPSSYNSPLHF. Combining the CDR3 with reference TRBV28 and TRBJ1-6 gives the whole variable domain DVKVTQSSRYLVKRTGEKVFLECVQDMDHENMFWYRQDPGLGLRLIYFSYDVKMKEKGDIPEGYSVSREKKERFSLILESASTNQTSMYLCASSYRTGGPSSYNSPLHFGNGTRLTVT.

The chain recombines TRBV19 with TRBJ1-5; D gene unclear. Germline-derived CDR1 and CDR2 are LNHDA and SQIVND (reference sequence). The CDR3 spans 16 residues. Trimming took off 4 bases at V and 2 bases at J, with 15 bases between the two ends. The CDR3 here is CASSKGNPEGNQPQHF. The CDR3 DNA sequence: TGTGCCAGTAGTAAGGGAAACCCGGAGGGCAATCAGCCCCAGCATTTT.

This clone was observed a few times. J is TRBJ2-2 and V is TRBV6-5, with D unclear. This CDR3 spans 14 amino acids. Germline CDR1 MNHEY, CDR2 SVGAGI. Trimming removed 0 bases from V and 11 bases from J, with 13 bases in between. CDR3: CASSYSAVPTELFF. CDR3 DNA sequence: TGTGCCAGCAGTTACTCGGCAGTCCCCACCGAGCTGTTTTTT.

The rearrangement uses TRBV12-3 or TRBV12-4 and TRBJ1-3; D perhaps matches TRBD1 (5 bases). V lost 6 bases and J 6 bases, leaving 12 bases between the germline ends. The CDR3 totals 13 residues. This CDR3 is CASSVIGANTIYF. The CDR3 DNA sequence: TGTGCCAGCAGCGTAATCGGGGCAAACACCATATATTTT.

The chain carries TRBV29-1 and TRBJ2-7, with 12 bases that match TRBD2. Germline V gives CDR1 SQVTM, CDR2 ANQGSEA. The CDR3 runs 13 residues. J was trimmed by 3 bases and V by 6 bases; bases with no gene match: 3. The CDR3 sequence: CSVATSGGYEQYF. The CDR3 region has the DNA TGCAGCGTGGCGACTAGCGGGGGCTACGAGCAGTACTTC.

The chain has TRBV10-3 and TRBJ2-2; 7 bases are shared with TRBD2. The CDR3 spans 13 residues. After removal of 7 bases from V and 6 bases from J, the junction contained 5 bases not matched to a gene. From germline, CDR1 is ENHRY and CDR2 SYGVKD. In DNA form, the CDR3 reads TGTGCCATCATGGCGGGAGTTGCCGGGGAGCTGTTTTTT. It encodes CAIMAGVAGELFF.

This clone was observed a few times. The genes are TRBV5-4 and TRBJ1-1; TRBD1 aligns across 7 bases. This CDR3 is built from 16 residues. Germline V gene lookup returns CDR1 SGHNT and CDR2 YYREEE (reference sequence). V dropped 1 base and J dropped 3; count of bases not matched to a gene: 9. The CDR3 nucleotides are TGTGCCAGCAGCTTGCCAGGGGAAGGGGGCGACACTGAAGCTTTCTTT. This sequence encodes CASSLPGEGGDTEAFF.

The chain couples TRBV5-1 to TRBJ1-2; D is ambiguous. Germline CDR1 SGHRS, CDR2 YFSETQ. The CDR3 loop spans 13 amino acids. Trimming removed 0 bases at V and 4 bases at J, with 7 bases between. CDR3: CASSLEGIYGYTF. As DNA, the CDR3 is TGCGCCAGCAGCTTGGAGGGTATCTATGGCTACACCTTC.

This chain connects TRBV9 to TRBJ1-5, with TRBD1 matching 8 bases. The CDR3 is 17 amino acids. With V trimmed by 4 bases and J by 2 bases, 11 bases remained unmatched. CDR1 is SGDLS and CDR2 is YYNGEE in the germline V gene. The CDR3 reads CASSLSRAGGGNQPQHF. The CDR3 region has the DNA TGTGCCAGCAGCCTCTCACGGGCAGGGGGCGGCAATCAGCCCCAGCATTTT.

The CDR3: CASSQRGSGQVGYTF. In DNA form, the CDR3 reads TGTGCCAGCAGCCAGAGGGGTTCAGGGCAGGTTGGCTACACCTTC. The chain links TRBV5-5 to TRBJ1-2, with a weak D call TRBD1 (5 bases). The CDR3 runs to 15 residues. CDR1 SGHKS and CDR2 YYEKEE come from the germline V gene (reference sequence). Trimming stripped 4 bases from V and 7 bases from J, with 20 bases between.

The chain carries TRBV6-2 or TRBV6-3 and TRBJ2-3, with 9 bases identical to TRBD1. CDR3 length equals 14 residues. V gave up 6 bases and J gave up 6 bases; unmatched junction bases: 7. Germline assignment: CDR1 MNHEY and CDR2 SVGEGT. The CDR3 region is CASSTGQGIDTQYF. The CDR3 DNA is TGTGCCAGCAGCACGGGACAGGGCATCGATACGCAGTATTTT.

The chain's CDR3 is CASSFDRMNTEAFF. CDR3 DNA sequence: TGTGCCAGCAGTTTCGACAGGATGAACACTGAAGCTTTCTTT. This chain links TRBV6-2 or TRBV6-3 with TRBJ1-1; the D gene is possibly TRBD1 (6 bases). V dropped 4 bases and J dropped 0 bases, with 9 bases sitting between them. The CDR3 covers 14 residues. Germline loops: CDR1 MNHEY, CDR2 SVGEGT.

The chain recombines TRBV3-1 (or the pseudogene TRBV3-2) with TRBJ1-2; no clear D. The CDR3 runs 17 residues. In germline, CDR1 is LGHDT, CDR2 YNNKEL (reference sequence). Trimming took off 4 bases at V and 4 bases at J, with 22 bases between the two ends. The chain's CDR3 is CASSPSGGKGSSYGYTF. In DNA form, the CDR3 reads TGTGCCAGCAGCCCCTCCGGAGGTAAGGGCTCTTCCTATGGCTACACCTTC.

This clone was detected once. V is TRBV28 and J is TRBJ1-1; 7 nucleotides match TRBD1. V shed 7 bases, J shed 0 bases, and the junction held 11 bases outside the gene matches. The CDR3 contains 16 residues. The germline V gene encodes CDR1 MDHEN and CDR2 SYDVKM. The CDR3 DNA reads as TGTGCCAGCAACCTTGATACAGGGGACGTGAACACTGAAGCTTTCTTT. It yields the protein CASNLDTGDVNTEAFF.

The chain joins TRBV27 to TRBJ1-1; D is unresolved. The CDR3 loop spans 13 amino acids. CDR1 is MNHEY and CDR2 is SMNVEV in the germline V gene (reference sequence). V was cut by 0 bases and J by 1 base, with 3 bases left in between. The CDR3 DNA is TGTGCCAGCAGTTTATCGGCGAACACTGAAGCTTTCTTT. It codes for CASSLSANTEAFF.